Listed here is a single T cell receptor (beta chain). Its antigen is unknown. This entry is derived from a study of CD8 T cells in Susac syndrome. Whole-study findings and limits: The authors acknowledged that their TCR sequencing and HLA analysis involved a relatively small number of individuals.

Isolation of CD8+ and CD4+ T cells was performed negatively, whereas enrichment of TEMRA cells was done by FACS. The germline V gene has CDR1 SQVTM and CDR2 ANQGSEA. The CDR3 runs 12 residues. Between the trimmed V and J ends, which lost 5 bases and 5 bases, there was a span of 12 bases. RNA amounts of roughly 0.45 to 1 ug underwent reverse transcription with random hexamers. The TCR beta CDR3 was amplified by immunoSEQ multiplex PCR across 54 Vbeta, 13 Jbeta. MiXCR was run by TCRdb on the immunoSEQ multiplex PCR reads, yielding one entry per CDR3 protein. Among more than 120,000 distinct CDR3 sequences listed, 94% were seen once.

What was sequenced was CD4+ T cells from PBMCs. The chain employs TRBV29-1 and TRBJ2-5; D might be TRBD1 or TRBD2, each matching 5 bases. This receptor was identified in a human donor in good health. CDR3 in amino acids: CSVSSWGETQYF. CDR3 bases: TGCAGCGTTTCTAGCTGGGGGGAGACCCAGTACTTC. The entire variable domain, with the rest obtained from reference TRBV29-1 and TRBJ2-5, is as follows: SAVISQKPSRDICQRGTSLTIQCQVDSQVTMMFWYRQQPGQSLTLIATANQGSEATYESGFVIDKFPISRPNLTFSTLTVSNMSPEDSSIYLCSVSSWGETQYFGPGTRLLVL.